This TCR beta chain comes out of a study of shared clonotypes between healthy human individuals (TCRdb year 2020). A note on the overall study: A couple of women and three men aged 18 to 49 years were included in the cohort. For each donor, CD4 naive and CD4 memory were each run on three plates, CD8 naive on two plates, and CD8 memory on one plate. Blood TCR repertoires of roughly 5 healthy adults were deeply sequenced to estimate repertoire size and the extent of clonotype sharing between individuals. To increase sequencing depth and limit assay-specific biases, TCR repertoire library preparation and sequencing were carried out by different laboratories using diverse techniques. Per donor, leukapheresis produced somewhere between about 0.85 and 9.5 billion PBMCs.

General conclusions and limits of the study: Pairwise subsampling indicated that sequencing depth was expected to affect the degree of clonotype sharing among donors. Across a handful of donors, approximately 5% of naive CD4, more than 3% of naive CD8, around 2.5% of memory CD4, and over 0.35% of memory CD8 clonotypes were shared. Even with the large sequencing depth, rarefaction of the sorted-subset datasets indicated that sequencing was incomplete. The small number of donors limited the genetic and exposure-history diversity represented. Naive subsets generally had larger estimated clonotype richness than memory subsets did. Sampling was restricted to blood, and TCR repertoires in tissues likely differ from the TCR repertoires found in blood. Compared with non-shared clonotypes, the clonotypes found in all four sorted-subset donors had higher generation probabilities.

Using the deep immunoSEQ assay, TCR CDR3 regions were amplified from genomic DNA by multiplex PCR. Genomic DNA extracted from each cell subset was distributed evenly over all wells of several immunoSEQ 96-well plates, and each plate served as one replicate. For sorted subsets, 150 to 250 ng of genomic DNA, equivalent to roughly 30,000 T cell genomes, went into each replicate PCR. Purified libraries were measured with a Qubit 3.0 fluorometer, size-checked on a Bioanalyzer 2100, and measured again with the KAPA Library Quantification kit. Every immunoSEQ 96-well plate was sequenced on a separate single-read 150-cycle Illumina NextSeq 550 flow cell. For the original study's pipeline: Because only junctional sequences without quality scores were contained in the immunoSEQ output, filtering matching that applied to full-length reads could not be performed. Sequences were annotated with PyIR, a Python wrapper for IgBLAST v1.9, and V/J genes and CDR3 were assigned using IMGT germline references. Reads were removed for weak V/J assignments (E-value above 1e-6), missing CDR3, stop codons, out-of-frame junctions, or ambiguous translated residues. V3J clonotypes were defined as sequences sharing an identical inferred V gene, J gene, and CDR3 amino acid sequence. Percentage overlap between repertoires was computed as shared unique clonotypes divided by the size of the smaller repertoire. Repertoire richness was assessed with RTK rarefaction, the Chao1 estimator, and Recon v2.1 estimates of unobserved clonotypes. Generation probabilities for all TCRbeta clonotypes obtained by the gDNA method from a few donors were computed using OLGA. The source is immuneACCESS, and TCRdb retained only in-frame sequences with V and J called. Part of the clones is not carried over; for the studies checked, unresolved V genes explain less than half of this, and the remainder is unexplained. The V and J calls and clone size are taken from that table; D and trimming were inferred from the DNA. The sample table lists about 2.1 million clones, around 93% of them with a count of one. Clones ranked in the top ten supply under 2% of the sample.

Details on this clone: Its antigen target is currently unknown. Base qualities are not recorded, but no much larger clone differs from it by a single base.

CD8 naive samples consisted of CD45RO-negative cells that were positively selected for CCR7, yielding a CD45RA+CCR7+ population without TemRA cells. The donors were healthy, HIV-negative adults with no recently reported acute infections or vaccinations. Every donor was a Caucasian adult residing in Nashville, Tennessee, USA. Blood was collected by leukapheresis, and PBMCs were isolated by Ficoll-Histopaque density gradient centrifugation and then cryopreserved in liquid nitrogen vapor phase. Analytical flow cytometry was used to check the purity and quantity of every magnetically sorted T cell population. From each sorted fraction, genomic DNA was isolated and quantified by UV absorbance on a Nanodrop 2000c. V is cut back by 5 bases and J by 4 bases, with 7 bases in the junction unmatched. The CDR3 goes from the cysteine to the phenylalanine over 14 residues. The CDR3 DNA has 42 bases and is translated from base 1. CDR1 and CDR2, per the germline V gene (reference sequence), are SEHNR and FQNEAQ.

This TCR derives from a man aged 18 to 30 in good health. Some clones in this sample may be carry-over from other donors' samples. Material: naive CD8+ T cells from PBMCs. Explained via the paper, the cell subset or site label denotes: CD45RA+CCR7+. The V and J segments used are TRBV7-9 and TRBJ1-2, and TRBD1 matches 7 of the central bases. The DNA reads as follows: TGTGCCAGCAGCCCTCAGTGGGACAGCTATGGCTACACCTTC. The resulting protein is CASSPQWDSYGYTF.